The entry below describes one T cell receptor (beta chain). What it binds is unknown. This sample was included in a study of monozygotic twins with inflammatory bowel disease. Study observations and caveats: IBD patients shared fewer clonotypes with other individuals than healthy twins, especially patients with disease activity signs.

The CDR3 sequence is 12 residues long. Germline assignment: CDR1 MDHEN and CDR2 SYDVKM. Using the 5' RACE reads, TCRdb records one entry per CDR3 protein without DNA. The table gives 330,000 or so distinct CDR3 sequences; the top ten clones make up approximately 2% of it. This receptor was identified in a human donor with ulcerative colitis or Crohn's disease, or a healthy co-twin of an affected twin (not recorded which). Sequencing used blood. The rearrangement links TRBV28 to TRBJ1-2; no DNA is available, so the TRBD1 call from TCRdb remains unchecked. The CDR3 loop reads CASSPDSDGYTF.